This T cell receptor beta chain stems from a study of T cells after yellow fever vaccination. Notes on the study in general: Of the clonotypes, a small share occurred in both CD4 and CD8 compartments.

This CDR3 contains 13 residues. V was pared by 4 bases and J by 9 bases, with 6 bases of the junction left unmatched. Germline CDR1 is WSHSY and CDR2 is SAAADI. TCRdb ran MiXCR on the 5' RACE reads and lists one entry per CDR3 protein. The profile shows under 550,000 distinct CDR3 sequences, 20% to 25% of them singletons. As regards this clonotype: Its specificity is not known.

The chain joins TRBV10-2 to TRBJ2-3; 8 nucleotides line up with TRBD2. Sample: PBMCs, taken roughly 20 days after the first yellow fever vaccination. The TCR originated in a man between 18 and 29 years old who received the YFV17D yellow fever vaccine. CDR3 coding DNA: TGCGCCAGCAGTGTTCCGGGACTAGGCACGCAGTATTTT. It translates to CASSVPGLGTQYF.